This TCR beta chain was captured in a study of blood T cell repertoires in COVID-19. The method was immunoSEQ multiplex PCR; TCRdb's version includes in-frame clones alone and lacks a portion of them. The sample holds around 190,000 clones, 75% to 85% seen once. V lost 3 bases, J lost 4 bases, and 8 bases stayed unmatched. Germline loops: CDR1 SEHNR, CDR2 FQNEAQ (reference sequence). The length of the CDR3 is 18 residues. This clone was counted a few times. The gene calls are TRBV7-9 and TRBJ2-1, with 14 bases lining up with TRBD2. The specimen was peripheral blood. The clonotype originates from a human donor in a cohort sampled during active COVID-19. CDR3: CASSLFRTSGRMYNEQFF. The CDR3 DNA follows: TGTGCCAGCAGCTTGTTTCGGACTAGCGGGAGGATGTACAATGAGCAGTTCTTC.